The 30 T cell receptor beta chains given below trace back to one sample, sequenced in a study of blood T cell repertoires in COVID-19. Method: immunoSEQ multiplex PCR; TCRdb's copy keeps in-frame clones and lacks some. Here the sample spans over 90,000 clones, 65% to 90% being singletons. The sample comprised peripheral blood. Source of these receptors: a man older than 75 with acute or convalescent COVID-19.

The J gene is TRBJ1-6, the V gene TRBV11-2, with D maybe TRBD1 (5 bases). From germline, CDR1 is SGHAT and CDR2 FQNNGV. The V end was cut by 0 bases, the J end by 11 bases, with 14 bases between. This CDR3 region has 15 residues. DNA of the CDR3: TGTGCCAGCAGCTTAGATCAGGCAGGGCGTACACCCCTCCACTTT. Its translation is CASSLDQAGRTPLHF.

The V gene is TRBV4-1, the J gene TRBJ2-2; D perhaps matches TRBD1 (5 bases). Germline CDR1 MGHRA, CDR2 YSYEKL. CDR3 length equals 13 residues. Trimming cost V 9 bases and J 3 bases, with 11 bases left between them. For the CDR3, the DNA is TGCGCCAGTTGGGGCCCTCACACCGGGGAGCTGTTTTTT. It is translated as CASWGPHTGELFF.

This clone was picked up a small number of times. V gene TRBV28 combines with J gene TRBJ2-6; 8 bases map to TRBD1. V shed 6 bases and J 1 base; nucleotides not matched to a gene: 2. The CDR3 has 15 amino acids. Per germline, CDR1 MDHEN and CDR2 SYDVKM. CDR3 sequence: CASSRTGSGANVLTF. The CDR3 DNA follows: TGTGCCAGCAGCCGGACAGGGTCTGGGGCCAACGTCCTGACTTTC.

This clone occurred a few times. The chain combines TRBV18 with TRBJ2-5, with 8 bases identical to TRBD2. The CDR3 has 15 amino acids. Trimming cost V 3 bases and J 5 bases; bases outside gene matches: 8. Looked up from germline, CDR1 is KGHSH and CDR2 is LQKENI. CDR3 bases: TGTGCCAGCTCACCCCGTAGCGGGACCAGCGAGACCCAGTACTTC. The encoded protein is CASSPRSGTSETQYF.

The chain uses TRBV3-1 (or the pseudogene TRBV3-2) and TRBJ2-1; 12 positions match TRBD2. Germline assignment: CDR1 LGHDT and CDR2 YNNKEL (reference sequence). The trim removed 3 bases at V and 8 bases at J, leaving 11 bases unmatched. This CDR3 comprises 17 residues. The CDR3 sequence: CASSQSLTSGRSDEQFF. CDR3 bases: TGTGCCAGCAGCCAGTCCCTAACTAGCGGGAGGAGCGATGAGCAGTTCTTC.

The rearrangement links TRBV6-5 to TRBJ2-7, with TRBD1 matching 8 bases. The CDR3 is 14 amino acids. Germline values: CDR1 MNHEY, CDR2 SVGAGI. J lost 0 bases, V lost 7 bases, and 5 bases had no gene match. The CDR3 region has the DNA TGTGCCAGCACCAGGACAGGGAGCTCCTACGAGCAGTACTTC. It encodes CASTRTGSSYEQYF.

As concerns this clone: Different DNA sequences within this sample yield the same CDR3. The chain uses TRBV2 and TRBJ1-2; TRBD1 is a possible D gene (5 bases). Trimming shortened V by 6 bases and J by 1 base, and 9 bases separated the two germline ends. CDR3 size: 13 residues. The germline V gene has CDR1 SNHLY and CDR2 FYNNEI. CDR3 sequence: CASSIDSNYGYTF. CDR3 DNA sequence: TGTGCCAGCAGCATCGACAGTAACTATGGCTACACCTTC.

Worth noting for this clone: Other DNA sequences in the sample encode the same CDR3. CDR3 in amino acids: CASSEEQNTEAFF. The CDR3 DNA reads as TGTGCCAGCAGTGAAGAGCAGAACACTGAAGCTTTCTTT. This chain joins TRBV2 and TRBJ1-1; no firm D call. Germline V CDR1 and CDR2: SNHLY, FYNNEI. This CDR3 comprises 13 residues. Trimming cost V 1 base and J 1 base, with 4 bases left between them.

In nucleotides, the CDR3 is TGTGCCAGCAGCCCCGACCGGGACAGCTACAATGAGCAGTTCTTC. Translating gives CASSPDRDSYNEQFF. The chain recombines TRBV7-2 with TRBJ2-1, with 7 bases that match TRBD1. The ends lost 5 bases at V and 3 bases at J; junction bases unmatched: 7. Germline V gene lookup returns CDR1 SGHTA and CDR2 FQGNSA. The CDR3 length is 15 residues.

The chain recombines TRBV29-1 with TRBJ2-7, with 10 bases fitting TRBD2. Germline CDR1 and CDR2: SQVTM and ANQGSEA. The CDR3 totals 15 residues. V trimming: 2 bases; J trimming: 4 bases; junction bases outside the gene matches: 8. The CDR3 DNA is TGCAGCGTTGAACTAGCGGGAGCCCTTTCGTACGAGCAGTACTTC. The encoded protein is CSVELAGALSYEQYF.

The gene calls are TRBV2 and TRBJ1-1, with D unclear. This CDR3 has 14 amino acids. V was trimmed by 4 bases and J by 0 bases, leaving 9 bases between them. Germline V gives CDR1 SNHLY, CDR2 FYNNEI. The CDR3 reads CASSGKSLNTEAFF. In DNA form, the CDR3 reads TGTGCCAGCAGTGGTAAGAGTTTGAACACTGAAGCTTTCTTT.

The chain has TRBV5-1 and TRBJ1-2, with 9 bases fitting TRBD1. The CDR3 spans 14 residues. With V trimmed by 4 bases and J by 4 bases, 5 bases remained unmatched. Germline-derived CDR1 and CDR2 are SGHRS and YFSETQ. The CDR3 DNA follows: TGCGCCAGCAGCCGTGACAGGGGGAGCTATGGCTACACCTTC. Translation gives CASSRDRGSYGYTF.

CDR3 in amino acids: CASSTGTGGTGELFF. The CDR3 nucleotides are TGTGCCAGTAGTACCGGGACAGGGGGCACCGGGGAGCTGTTTTTT. The rearrangement links TRBV19 to TRBJ2-2; 11 bases match TRBD1. Trimming cost V 4 bases and J 4 bases; bases outside gene matches: 2. The V gene's germline CDR1 is LNHDA and CDR2 SQIVND (reference sequence). This CDR3 region has 15 residues.

The chain combines TRBV5-1 with TRBJ1-1; 7 bases align to TRBD1. The germline V gene encodes CDR1 SGHRS and CDR2 YFSETQ. The CDR3 is 14 amino acids. V trimming: 2 bases; J trimming: 2 bases; junction bases outside the gene matches: 3. This chain's CDR3 is CASSLQGSNTEAFF. CDR3 nucleotides: TGCGCCAGCAGCTTACAGGGGAGTAACACTGAAGCTTTCTTT.

This clone appeared a few times. This chain links TRBV10-3 with TRBJ1-2; a weak D match, TRBD1 (5 bases). V was cut by 3 bases and J by 2 bases, with 7 bases left in between. The CDR3 loop spans 13 amino acids. Germline V CDR1 and CDR2: ENHRY, SYGVKD. The CDR3 loop reads CAISEDRNYGYTF. In DNA form, the CDR3 reads TGTGCCATCAGTGAAGACAGAAACTATGGCTACACCTTC.

The chain carries TRBV7-2 and TRBJ2-2; D unclear. The length of the CDR3 is 14 residues. The germline V gene encodes CDR1 SGHTA and CDR2 FQGNSA. The V end was cut by 1 base, the J end by 2 bases, with 5 bases between. The CDR3 nucleotides are TGTGCCAGCAGCTTAGGGGCCAACACCGGGGAGCTGTTTTTT. This sequence encodes CASSLGANTGELFF.

The chain is built from TRBV2 and TRBJ2-1, with 8 bases aligning to TRBD2. V lost 6 bases, J lost 3 bases, and 4 bases stayed unmatched. Germline values: CDR1 SNHLY, CDR2 FYNNEI. The CDR3 is made up of 14 amino acids. The CDR3 DNA is TGTGCCAGCAGGGGGGGACTAGACTACAATGAGCAGTTCTTC. Protein: CASRGGLDYNEQFF.

The V and J genes are TRBV9 and TRBJ2-3; TRBD1 agrees at 8 bases. This CDR3 has 16 residues. Germline CDR1 SGDLS, CDR2 YYNGEE. V was pared by 3 bases and J by 4 bases, with 10 bases of the junction left unmatched. For the CDR3, the DNA is TGTGCCAGCAGCGGGACCGGGACAGGTAGCCCAGATACGCAGTATTTT. Protein product: CASSGTGTGSPDTQYF.

The chain carries TRBV5-4 and TRBJ2-2; 10 bases map to TRBD2. With V trimmed by 4 bases and J by 2 bases, 2 bases remained unmatched. The CDR3 totals 15 residues. The germline gives CDR1 SGHNT, CDR2 YYREEE (reference sequence). The CDR3 DNA is TGTGCCAGCAGCCGACTAGCGGGTAACACCGGGGAGCTGTTTTTT. Translating it yields CASSRLAGNTGELFF.

The chain uses TRBV11-2 and TRBJ1-1, with TRBD1 identical over 10 bases. This CDR3 is 14 amino acids long. V gave up 5 bases and J gave up 4 bases; unmatched junction bases: 4. CDR1 is SGHAT and CDR2 is FQNNGV in the germline V gene. DNA for the CDR3: TGTGCCAGCAGCCGACAGGGGGCAGGCACTGAAGCTTTCTTT. Protein: CASSRQGAGTEAFF.

V and J are TRBV9 and TRBJ2-2, with D possibly being TRBD1 (5 bases). The V gene lost 1 base and the J gene lost 5 bases, with 12 bases spanning the gap. Germline CDR1 and CDR2: SGDLS and YYNGEE. The CDR3 is 15 residues long. Written as DNA, the CDR3 is TGTGCCAGCAGCGTACTAGGGGCCGTAACCGGGGAGCTGTTTTTT. Translating it yields CASSVLGAVTGELFF.

In this sample, this clone turned up a few times. No DNA is shown, since the ends of the CDR3 on it are uncertain; the CDR3 is the one TCRdb lists. The J gene is TRBJ1-5, the V gene TRBV21-1; the table's D call TRBD1 went unverified against the DNA. TRBV21-1 is classified as a pseudogene. The CDR3 numbers 16 amino acids, ends counted. CDR3 region: CASSTSDRGGNQPQHF.

The V and J genes are TRBV5-1 and TRBJ2-5, with TRBD2 matching 7 bases. This CDR3 has 15 residues. V dropped 1 base and J dropped 2; count of bases not matched to a gene: 5. The germline CDR1 and CDR2 sequences are SGHRS and YFSETQ. CDR3 sequence reads: CASSLISGEQETQYF. Written as DNA, the CDR3 is TGCGCCAGCAGCTTGATAAGCGGGGAACAAGAGACCCAGTACTTC.

The V and J genes are TRBV5-6 and TRBJ2-1; a weak D match, TRBD2 (6 bases). Trimming took off 3 bases at V and 0 bases at J, with 10 bases between the two ends. This CDR3 is 15 amino acids long. Germline V gene data show CDR1 as SGHDT and CDR2 as YYEEEE. The CDR3 DNA sequence: TGTGCCAGCAGCTGGGGAGGCAGCTCCTACAATGAGCAGTTCTTC. It encodes CASSWGGSSYNEQFF.

The chain carries TRBV7-3 and TRBJ2-3, with 7 bases identical to TRBD2. Germline assignment: CDR1 SGHTA and CDR2 FQGTGA. J was trimmed by 2 bases and V by 5 bases; bases with no gene match: 4. The CDR3 spans 14 residues. CDR3 sequence (DNA): TGTGCCAGCAGCGGTAGCGGGTTCACAGATACGCAGTATTTT. Amino acids: CASSGSGFTDTQYF.

This rearrangement joins TRBV7-9 to TRBJ2-7; D may be TRBD2 (6 bases). Germline CDR1 SEHNR, CDR2 FQNEAQ (reference sequence). Trimming cost V 3 bases and J 1 base, with 10 bases left between them. The CDR3 consists of 14 residues. Here the CDR3 DNA reads TGTGCCAGCAGCTTCGGAGGGGCTTCCTACGAGCAGTACTTC. This sequence encodes CASSFGGASYEQYF.

The CDR3 nucleotides read TGTGCCAGCAGCTTAGGACTAGCGGGCCCCTACAATGAGCAGTTCTTC. This sequence encodes CASSLGLAGPYNEQFF. V and J are TRBV7-2 and TRBJ2-1; 10 bases are a match to TRBD2. The CDR3 contains 16 residues. Germline V CDR1 and CDR2: SGHTA, FQGNSA. With 1 base clipped from V and 2 bases from J, the junction kept 2 bases outside the gene matches.

This clone turned up a few times. The genes are TRBV7-2 and TRBJ2-3; 10 bases map to TRBD2. J lost 5 bases, V lost 7 bases, and 6 bases had no gene match. Germline V CDR1 and CDR2: SGHTA, FQGNSA. The CDR3 is made up of 14 amino acids. CDR3 sequence (DNA): TGTGCCAGCATAAGCGGGAGGGCCGGAGATACGCAGTATTTT. It specifies CASISGRAGDTQYF.

The rearrangement joins TRBV21-1 to TRBJ2-3; the table's D call, TRBD2, has no DNA check behind it. TRBV21-1 is shown as a pseudogene. The CDR3 runs 19 residues. The DNA of the CDR3 is TGTGCCAGCAGCTCCTCCCGGGGGAGACTAGCGGGAGATAAAGATACGCAGTATTTT. Translating gives CASSSSRGRLAGDKDTQYF.

The V call is TRBV19, the J call TRBJ1-1; 10 bases fit TRBD1. The CDR3 extends over 15 amino acids. Germline V gene sequence: CDR1 LNHDA, CDR2 SQIVND (reference sequence). Germline trimming cut 4 bases from V and 3 bases from J; bases unmatched to any gene: 5. CDR3 sequence (DNA): TGTGCCAGTAGTAGCTCTGGGACAGGGGACACTGAAGCTTTCTTT. This sequence encodes CASSSSGTGDTEAFF.